Presented here are 20 T cell receptor beta chains from one specimen sequenced in a study of PD-1 blockade in classical Hodgkin lymphoma. Sequenced by immunoSEQ multiplex PCR; TCRdb stores in-frame clones only, minus some. The data contain some 2,500 clones, 65% to 90% of them singletons. After autologous stem cell transplantation all patients relapsed, and prior brentuximab vedotin exposure differed between cohorts. Purified CD4+ T cells were obtained from thawed PBMCs through magnetic negative selection. The sample here was CD4+ T cells from blood, taken at baseline. Receptor source: a human donor with classical Hodgkin lymphoma.

This clone was counted once. The V call is TRBV6-6, the J call TRBJ2-5; possibly TRBD2 for D (5 bases). The V and J ends lost 7 bases and 5 bases respectively, with 17 bases between them. CDR1 and CDR2 (germline): MNHNY, SVGAGI (reference sequence). The CDR3 has 14 amino acids. The CDR3 loop is CASKMTTRRETQYF. In DNA, the CDR3 is TGTGCCAGCAAAATGACCACTAGGAGGGAGACCCAGTACTTC.

The CDR3 protein is CASSFKGYGYTF. The CDR3 DNA sequence: TGTGCCAGCAGTTTCAAAGGGTATGGCTACACCTTC. This chain uses TRBV28 with TRBJ1-2, with D unresolved. Germline CDR1 reads MDHEN; CDR2 reads SYDVKM. Trimming pared 3 bases from V and 5 bases from J, leaving 7 bases between. There are 12 residues in the CDR3.

V usage is TRBV15 and J usage is TRBJ2-7, with D tentatively TRBD2 (6 bases). Trimming left V 6 bases short and J 4 bases short, with 19 bases between. CDR3 length: 15 residues. Germline V gives CDR1 LNHNV, CDR2 YYDKDF (reference sequence). CDR3 DNA sequence: TGTGCCACCAGGGAAGAAGGAGGGAGAGATTACGAGCAGTACTTC. It yields the protein CATREEGGRDYEQYF.

The chain joins TRBV4-3 to TRBJ2-7; no clear D gene. V lost 0 bases to trimming and J lost 4 bases, with 10 bases between them. Germline V gives CDR1 LGHNA, CDR2 YSLEER. This CDR3 region has 14 residues. CDR3 DNA sequence: TGCGCCAGCAGCCAAGATTGGGTGGGTTACGAGCAGTACTTC. The encoded protein is CASSQDWVGYEQYF.

The J gene is TRBJ2-1, the V gene TRBV15; D not resolved. This CDR3 is 15 amino acids long. Trimming removed 5 bases from V and 4 bases from J, with 15 bases in between. Germline V lookup: CDR1 LNHNV, CDR2 YYDKDF (reference sequence). This CDR3 reads CATSSPMKHYNEQFF. The DNA for the CDR3 is TGTGCCACCAGCTCTCCCATGAAACATTACAATGAGCAGTTCTTC.

The chain couples TRBV19 to TRBJ1-5; D may be TRBD1 (5 bases). The CDR3 is made up of 16 amino acids. The germline V gene has CDR1 LNHDA and CDR2 SQIVND (reference sequence). V dropped 1 base and J dropped 0 bases, with 10 bases sitting between them. The chain's CDR3 is CASSIGRQSSNQPQHF. The CDR3 DNA reads as TGTGCCAGTAGTATAGGGAGACAGAGTAGCAATCAGCCCCAGCATTTT.

This clone was detected only a few times. V gene TRBV5-1 combines with J gene TRBJ1-2; the match to TRBD1 covers 11 bases. The CDR3 is 15 amino acids. The V gene end was trimmed by 3 bases and the J gene end by 3 bases; junction bases not matched to a gene: 4. Per germline, CDR1 SGHRS and CDR2 YFSETQ. The CDR3 DNA sequence: TGCGCCAGCAGCTCCGGACAGGGGGCGCACTATGGCTACACCTTC. Its protein product is CASSSGQGAHYGYTF.

V and J are TRBV7-2 and TRBJ2-7; 9 nucleotides line up with TRBD1. Germline CDR1 SGHTA, CDR2 FQGNSA. The CDR3 covers 15 residues. Unmatched junction bases numbered 14, after V lost 8 bases and J lost 6 bases. CDR3 in DNA: TGTGCCAGCGGCCTCCCCGGGACAGGGCCCGGCGAGCAGTACTTC. Translating gives CASGLPGTGPGEQYF.

The genes are TRBV5-1 and TRBJ2-3, with unresolved D. The CDR3 contains 13 residues. The V and J ends lost 0 bases and 4 bases respectively, with 6 bases between them. CDR1 is SGHRS and CDR2 is YFSETQ in the germline V gene. The CDR3 DNA is TGCGCCAGCAGCTTGGCCGTAGCAGATACGCAGTATTTT. Protein sequence: CASSLAVADTQYF.

V gene TRBV2 combines with J gene TRBJ2-1, with a possible D match to TRBD1 (5 bases). Germline V lookup: CDR1 SNHLY, CDR2 FYNNEI. V was shortened by 4 bases and J by 1 base, with 8 bases between the two germline ends. CDR3 length: 14 residues. The DNA for the CDR3 is TGTGCCAGCAGTGCAGGGCCATCCTACAATGAGCAGTTCTTC. Residues: CASSAGPSYNEQFF.

The chain combines TRBV5-5 with TRBJ2-3; no clear D. Germline assignment: CDR1 SGHKS and CDR2 YYEKEE (reference sequence). CDR3 length: 13 amino acids. Trimming shortened V by 0 bases and J by 1 base, and 3 bases separated the two germline ends. The CDR3 loop reads CASSLEGTDTQYF. The CDR3 nucleotides are TGTGCCAGCAGCTTGGAAGGCACAGATACGCAGTATTTT.

The chain joins TRBV19 to TRBJ2-7; 9 bases are shared with TRBD1. CDR1 and CDR2 from the germline V gene are LNHDA and SQIVND (reference sequence). The trim removed 7 bases at V and 3 bases at J, leaving 7 bases unmatched. This CDR3 has 14 residues. The CDR3 protein is CASTGDRDGYEQYF. The CDR3 DNA reads as TGTGCCAGTACCGGGGACAGGGATGGCTACGAGCAGTACTTC.

The chain carries TRBV19 and TRBJ2-2, with D possibly matching TRBD2 (5 bases). The CDR3 loop spans 15 amino acids. V lost 3 bases to trimming and J lost 0 bases, with 8 bases between them. Germline CDR1 LNHDA, CDR2 SQIVND (reference sequence). The CDR3 spells CASSISSANTGELFF. CDR3 DNA: TGTGCCAGTAGTATTAGTAGCGCGAACACCGGGGAGCTGTTTTTT.

The V call is TRBV6-1, the J call TRBJ2-2, with 8 bases aligning to TRBD2. The CDR3 has 15 residues. Trimming removed 7 bases from V and 2 bases from J; junction bases left unmatched: 6. CDR1 MNHNS and CDR2 SASEGT come from the germline V gene. CDR3 nucleotides: TGTGCCAGCACCGCGCGGGGGGTTAACACCGGGGAGCTGTTTTTT. Its protein product is CASTARGVNTGELFF.

The chain combines TRBV4-1 with TRBJ1-4; D is perhaps TRBD1 (5 bases). The V gene's germline CDR1 is MGHRA and CDR2 YSYEKL. The CDR3 spans 17 residues. Between the trimmed V and J ends, which lost 1 base and 5 bases, there was a span of 17 bases. The CDR3 here is CASSQGILGRLNEKLFF. CDR3 bases: TGCGCCAGCAGCCAAGGGATTCTGGGACGACTAAATGAAAAACTGTTTTTT.

V usage is TRBV30 and J usage is TRBJ2-3; tentative D call: TRBD2 (5 bases). Trimming stripped 1 base from V and 0 bases from J, with 8 bases between. This CDR3 has 14 amino acids. In germline, CDR1 is GTSNPN, CDR2 SVGIG (reference sequence). CDR3 DNA: TGTGCCTGGAGTGCGGGAATTAGCACAGATACGCAGTATTTT. This encodes CAWSAGISTDTQYF.

The chain has TRBV5-1 and TRBJ1-4, with 9 nucleotides matching TRBD1. This CDR3 has 17 residues. Trimming at V came to 4 bases and at J to 2 bases, leaving 9 bases not matched to a gene. The V gene's germline CDR1 is SGHRS and CDR2 YFSETQ. The CDR3: CASSPGTGTATNEKLFF. The CDR3 DNA reads TGCGCCAGCAGCCCGGGGACAGGGACCGCTACTAATGAAAAACTGTTTTTT.

The chain recombines TRBV4-3 with TRBJ1-1, with 7 bases that match TRBD1. V trimming: 5 bases; J trimming: 2 bases; junction bases outside the gene matches: 2. CDR1 is LGHNA and CDR2 is YSLEER in the germline V gene. This CDR3 is built from 13 residues. CDR3: CASSYRGNTEAFF. DNA of the CDR3: TGCGCCAGCAGCTACAGGGGAAACACTGAAGCTTTCTTT.

The chain is built from TRBV7-9 and TRBJ1-1, with D maybe TRBD1 (5 bases). CDR1 and CDR2 from the germline V gene are SEHNR and FQNEAQ (reference sequence). The V and J ends lost 3 bases and 5 bases respectively, with 19 bases between them. This CDR3 has 16 amino acids. CDR3 coding DNA: TGTGCCAGCAGCTTCGTCCCGGCAGGGTATTGGACTGAAGCTTTCTTT. Protein: CASSFVPAGYWTEAFF.

This clone came up a few times. CDR3 sequence: CASSNPPPWLPNYGYTF. Here the CDR3 DNA reads TGTGCCAGTAGTAATCCTCCACCGTGGCTCCCTAACTATGGCTACACCTTC. The V call is TRBV19, the J call TRBJ1-2; D unresolved. The CDR3 has 17 amino acids. Trimming pared 4 bases from V and 0 bases from J, leaving 18 bases between. Germline-derived CDR1 and CDR2 are LNHDA and SQIVND (reference sequence). Complete variable domain (other parts from reference TRBV19 and TRBJ1-2): DGGITQSPKYLFRKEGQNVTLSCEQNLNHDAMYWYRQDPGQGLRLIYYSQIVNDFQKGDIAEGYSVSREKKESFPLTVTSAQKNPTAFYLCASSNPPPWLPNYGYTFGSGTRLTVV.